This TCR beta chain was sequenced during a study of T-cell memory formation after mild COVID-19. V gave up 1 base and J gave up 2 bases; unmatched junction bases: 9. This CDR3 is 18 amino acids long. The germline gives CDR1 KGHSH, CDR2 LQKENI. MiXCR was run by TCRdb on the 5' RACE reads, yielding one entry per CDR3 protein. The sample lists hundreds of thousands of distinct CDR3 sequences; approximately 21% were seen once. This clonotype was picked up a small number of times. Sequences were obtained from PBMCs or a T cell subset sorted from them (not recorded which). The clonotype comes from an adult woman who had mild COVID-19 (a few samples of this study predate the infection). Cell type and time point are not known. The rearrangement uses TRBV18 and TRBJ2-2, with TRBD1 matching 8 bases. CDR3 sequence (DNA): TGTGCCAGCTCACCACGCCAGGGGGCCGAAGGCAACACCGGGGAGCTGTTTTTT. Protein: CASSPRQGAEGNTGELFF.